The rows below give T cell receptor beta chains drawn from one sample of a study of blood T cell repertoires in COVID-19. Assay used: immunoSEQ multiplex PCR; TCRdb lists only in-frame clones, some missing. The sample consists of 100,000 or so clones, 82% of them appearing once. Specimen: peripheral blood. The receptors stem from a man at least 80 years old with acute or convalescent COVID-19. The CDR3 runs from the conserved cysteine through the conserved F or W. A D gene is named only where the DNA matches it firmly. The size entry is marked missing in some rows and otherwise reads once, few, many or a size class.

abundance: -; v_gene: TRBV28; d_gene: -; j_gene: TRBJ2-3; CDR3nt: TGTGCCAGCAGTTTAGTTAGGGGGGATACGCAGTATTTT; CDR3aa: CASSLVRGDTQYF
abundance: few; v_gene: TRBV4-3; d_gene: TRBD1; j_gene: TRBJ2-1; CDR3nt: TGCGCCAGCAGCCAAGATAGCGGACAGGGGACGTTCTTC; CDR3aa: CASSQDSGQGTFF
abundance: -; v_gene: TRBV28; d_gene: TRBD2; j_gene: TRBJ2-7; CDR3nt: TGTGCCAGCAGTTTAGCGGGAGGGACCTACGAGCAGTACTTC; CDR3aa: CASSLAGGTYEQYF
abundance: -; v_gene: TRBV19; d_gene: -; j_gene: TRBJ2-7; CDR3nt: TGTGCCAGTAGTATCTCCCGGGAGACGGACGAGCAGTACTTC; CDR3aa: CASSISRETDEQYF
abundance: -; v_gene: TRBV28; d_gene: TRBD1; j_gene: TRBJ2-3; CDR3nt: TGTGCCAGCAGACGGGACAGGGGCGGCACAGATACGCAGTATTTT; CDR3aa: CASRRDRGGTDTQYF
abundance: -; v_gene: TRBV10-1; d_gene: TRBD1; j_gene: TRBJ2-7; CDR3nt: TGCGCCAGCAGTGGATACAGGGGCTCCTACGAGCAGTACTTC; CDR3aa: CASSGYRGSYEQYF
abundance: -; v_gene: TRBV7-9; d_gene: -; j_gene: TRBJ2-3; CDR3nt: TGTGCCAGCAGCCCTCTCGTCAGGGGCGTCACAGATACGCAGTATTTT; CDR3aa: CASSPLVRGVTDTQYF
abundance: -; v_gene: TRBV27; d_gene: -; j_gene: TRBJ2-6; CDR3nt: TGTGCCAGCAAACCGACGGGGACTGGGGCCAACGTCCTGACTTTC; CDR3aa: CASKPTGTGANVLTF
abundance: -; v_gene: TRBV7-6; d_gene: -; j_gene: TRBJ1-1; CDR3nt: TGTGCCAGCAGCTTAGTGACAGGAAACACTGAAGCTTTCTTT; CDR3aa: CASSLVTGNTEAFF
abundance: once; v_gene: TRBV5-6; d_gene: TRBD1; j_gene: TRBJ1-3; CDR3nt: TGTGCCAGCAGCCACCAGACAGGGCAGACATACTCTGGAAACACCATATATTTT; CDR3aa: CASSHQTGQTYSGNTIYF
abundance: -; v_gene: TRBV12-3/TRBV12-4; d_gene: TRBD1; j_gene: TRBJ2-7; CDR3nt: TGTGCCAGCAGCAGACAGGGGGGCTACGAGCAGTACTTC; CDR3aa: CASSRQGGYEQYF
abundance: -; v_gene: TRBV20-1; d_gene: -; j_gene: TRBJ1-5; CDR3nt: TGCAGTGCTAGTTCAGGGATAAATCAGCCCCAGCATTTT; CDR3aa: CSASSGINQPQHF
abundance: -; v_gene: TRBV7-7; d_gene: -; j_gene: TRBJ2-1; CDR3nt: TGTGCCAGCAGCTTAGGTTTAGATGGAGCGGGCAATGAGCAGTTCTTC; CDR3aa: CASSLGLDGAGNEQFF
abundance: -; v_gene: TRBV15; d_gene: TRBD2; j_gene: TRBJ2-1; CDR3nt: TGTGCCACCAGCAGCGGGACTAGCGGAAACAATGAGCAGTTCTTC; CDR3aa: CATSSGTSGNNEQFF
abundance: -; v_gene: TRBV7-9; d_gene: TRBD1; j_gene: TRBJ1-6; CDR3nt: TGTGCCAGCAGCTTAAGGTCAGGGGGGAATTCACCCCTCCACTTT; CDR3aa: CASSLRSGGNSPLHF
abundance: few; v_gene: TRBV7-2; d_gene: -; j_gene: TRBJ1-1; CDR3nt: TGTGCCAGCAGCGCAGGAGGGGTGAGTGAAGCTTTCTTT; CDR3aa: CASSAGGVSEAFF
abundance: -; v_gene: TRBV19; d_gene: -; j_gene: TRBJ1-4; CDR3nt: TGTGCCAGTAGTCGTTGGCAGGGGAACGAAAAACTGTTTTTT; CDR3aa: CASSRWQGNEKLFF
abundance: -; v_gene: TRBV21-1; d_gene: -; j_gene: TRBJ2-1; CDR3nt: TGTGCCAGCAGCCAAAGACACTGGAGGACGTACAATGAGCAGTTCTTC; CDR3aa: CASSQRHWRTYNEQFF